The 19 T cell receptor beta chains below were found in one sample sequenced in a study of tumor-infiltrating lymphocytes in primary liver carcinoma. With a constant-region primer, TCR beta cDNA was made from approximately 510 ng of total RNA. Three rounds of nested multiplex PCR with slightly modified ARM-PCR produced TCR beta libraries. Primers for the first two PCR rounds were TRBV1-TRBV30 forward primers and a C-beta reverse primer (around 11 cycles per round). TCRdb analysed the multiplex PCR reads with MiXCR anew, one entry per CDR3 protein. The sample has 30,000 to 35,000 distinct CDR3 sequences; around 80% are singletons. Investigators took RNA and DNA out together from 20-30 mg of unsorted bulk tissue. The sample was liver tumor tissue from sampling region 5. Subset defined: tumor region T5, tumor centre. The source of these receptors is a man aged 35-49 years with primary liver carcinoma and hepatitis B virus infection.

A note on this clonotype: The junction and the germline gene differ at one end; a read error may be behind it. The chain joins TRBV4-2 to TRBJ2-1; 7 nucleotides line up with TRBD2. The CDR3 loop spans 16 amino acids. The germline CDR1 and CDR2 sequences are LGHNA and YNFKEQ. The CDR3 loop is CVSSQGPGLTYNEQFF. The CDR3 DNA follows: TGTGTCAGCAGCCAAGGCCCGGGACTAACGTACAATGAGCAATTCTTC.

With regard to this clonotype: Its ends do not fully match the called genes, so a read error is possible. The rearrangement joins TRBV11-2 to TRBJ1-2; TRBD1 is a possible D gene (5 bases). The CDR3 has 13 residues. Germline V lookup: CDR1 SGHAT, CDR2 FQNNGV. The CDR3 DNA follows: TGTGCCAGTACCTTAGGGGCTAAGTATGGCTACACCTTC. Protein product: CASTLGAKYGYTF.

The count of this clonotype is one. The junction and the germline gene differ at one end; a read error may be behind it. This chain joins TRBV11-2 and TRBJ2-1, with D uncertain. The CDR3 is made up of 12 amino acids. Germline V lookup: CDR1 SGHAT, CDR2 FQNNGV. The CDR3 here is CTSDPSHNEQFF. The DNA for the CDR3 is TGTACCAGCGACCCCTCCCACAATGAGCAGTTCTTC.

CDR3 in DNA: TGCACCATCAGCCAAGGTCAGGGCGGAACCTACGAGCAGTACTTC. It codes for CTISQGQGGTYEQYF. The chain is built from TRBV4-1 and TRBJ2-7; a weak D match, TRBD1 (5 bases). The CDR3 has 15 amino acids. From germline, CDR1 is MGHRA and CDR2 YSYEKL.

V is TRBV11-2 and J is TRBJ2-3, with D uncertain. Germline V gene sequence: CDR1 SGHAT, CDR2 FQNNGV. Trimming shortened V by 5 bases and J by 10 bases, and 13 bases separated the two germline ends. This CDR3 has 12 amino acids. Here the CDR3 DNA reads TGTGCCAGCAGCGCCAGCACAAGTGCGCAGTATTTT. This codes for CASSASTSAQYF.

Concerning this clonotype: One end of the junction varies from germline; a read error may be responsible. The chain carries TRBV4-1 and TRBJ2-7; no definite D call. CDR1 and CDR2 (germline): MGHRA, YSYEKL. The CDR3 is 13 residues long. The CDR3 region has the DNA TGCGCCAGTAGCCCGGGCCCTTGGTACGGGCAGTACTTC. Amino acid sequence: CASSPGPWYGQYF.

On this clonotype: With a much larger clone just one base away, this may be a read error. This chain links TRBV18 with TRBJ2-7; 8 nucleotides agree with TRBD1. CDR1 is KGHSH, CDR2 LQKENI, per germline. This CDR3 is built from 15 residues. The CDR3 DNA is TGTGCCGGCTCGCCCGGGACAGGATCCCTTGGGGAGCAGTACTTC. This codes for CAGSPGTGSLGEQYF.

Comments on this clonotype: An end of the junction does not agree with germline; a read error may underlie this. The chain joins TRBV5-4 to TRBJ2-7, with TRBD2 matching over 7 bases. Germline V lookup: CDR1 SGHNT, CDR2 YYREEE (reference sequence). This CDR3 has 15 amino acids. The CDR3 spells CASSFDRGSLYEQYF. The DNA for the CDR3 is TGTGCCAGTAGCTTCGATCGCGGGAGCCTCTACGAGCAATACTTC. The variable domain in full, with the rest retrieved from reference TRBV5-4 and TRBJ2-7, is ETGVTQSPTHLIKTRGQQVTLRCSSQSGHNTVSWYQQALGQGPQFIFQYYREEENGRGNFPPRFSGLQFPNYSSELNVNALELDDSALYLCASSFDRGSLYEQYFGPGTRLTVT.

The gene calls are TRBV5-6 and TRBJ2-1; tentative D call: TRBD2 (6 bases). CDR3 length equals 15 residues. V was clipped by 4 bases and J by 13 bases, with 24 bases between them. Germline V gene lookup returns CDR1 SGHDT and CDR2 YYEEEE. CDR3 sequence reads: CASSLGSERRVLQFF. DNA of the CDR3: TGTGCCAGCAGCCTAGGGTCAGAACGGAGGGTGCTTCAGTTCTTC.

Notes on this clonotype: A single base separates this from a much larger clone, so it may be a read error. This chain links TRBV19 with TRBJ2-5, with TRBD2 matching 9 bases. Germline values: CDR1 LNHDA, CDR2 SQIVND (reference sequence). Germline trimming cut 1 base from V and 5 bases from J; bases unmatched to any gene: 8. There are 16 residues in the CDR3. Written as DNA, the CDR3 is TGTGCCAGTAGTATAGCCGGACCAGCGGGAGGCGAGACCCAGTACTTC. Translation gives CASSIAGPAGGETQYF.

Turning to this clonotype: The junction departs from germline at one end; a sequencing error may be responsible. V usage is TRBV12-3 or TRBV12-4 and J usage is TRBJ1-2; D not resolved. This CDR3 region has 14 residues. For the CDR3, the DNA is TGTGCCAGCAGTATTCGTGGGAGTAGCTATGGTTACACCTTC. It is translated as CASSIRGSSYGYTF.

The V gene is TRBV12-3 or TRBV12-4, the J gene TRBJ2-7; TRBD1 matches at 11 bases. CDR3 size: 15 residues. With 7 bases clipped from V and 4 bases from J, the junction kept 9 bases outside the gene matches. The CDR3 nucleotides read TGTGCCAGCAATTTTGGACAGGGGGCGATGTACGAGCAGTACTTC. Protein: CASNFGQGAMYEQYF.

A few counts support this clonotype. A clone one base away is much larger, so this may be a read error. The chain employs TRBV28 and TRBJ2-2, with D unresolved. The CDR3 contains 11 residues. The germline V gene encodes CDR1 MDHEN and CDR2 SYDVKM. The DNA for the CDR3 is TGTGCCAGCACCAACCCCCCGGAGCTGCTTTTT. It is translated as CASTNPPELLF.

Details on this clonotype: A junction end diverges from the germline sequence, so it may reflect a read error. The rearrangement links TRBV6-6 to TRBJ1-5; 12 positions match TRBD1. The germline V gene encodes CDR1 MNHNY and CDR2 SVGAGI (reference sequence). The CDR3 extends over 15 amino acids. CDR3 sequence (DNA): TGTGTCAGCAGTTACGGGACAGGGGGCAATCAGCCCCAACATTTT. Residues: CVSSYGTGGNQPQHF.

Relative to its sample, this clonotype is medium-sized. This rearrangement joins TRBV6-2 or TRBV6-3 to TRBJ2-1; 12 nucleotides align to TRBD1. The CDR3 totals 14 residues. Germline CDR1 MNHEY, CDR2 SVGEGT. Trimming cost V 7 bases and J 10 bases; bases outside gene matches: 8. CDR3 protein: CASNPGQGAGEQFF. The CDR3 nucleotides are TGTGCCAGCAATCCGGGACAGGGGGCTGGAGAGCAGTTCTTC.

As to this clonotype: This may be a read error, as it is one base from a much larger clone. The chain couples TRBV2 to TRBJ1-1; possible D gene TRBD1, 6 bases. The germline CDR1 and CDR2 sequences are SNHLY and FYNNEI. The CDR3 has 13 residues. The CDR3 bases are TGTGCCAGCACCGGGACAACGAACGCTGAAGCTTTCTTT. It codes for CASTGTTNAEAFF. Drawing the rest from reference TRBV2 and TRBJ1-1, the complete variable domain is EPEVTQTPSHQVTQMGQEVILRCVPISNHLYFYWYRQILGQKVEFLVSFYNNEISEKSEIFDDQFSVERPDGSNFTLKIRSTKLEDSAMYFCASTGTTNAEAFFGQGTRLTVV.

This clonotype was seen a single time. One junction end disagrees with the germline gene, perhaps due to a read error. J is TRBJ2-1 and V is TRBV29-1, with 7 bases identical to TRBD1. There are 14 residues in the CDR3. The germline V gene has CDR1 SQVTM and CDR2 ANQGSEA. The DNA for the CDR3 is TGCAGCGGGATTGGACAGGAGACCTTCAATGAGCTGTTTTTC. Its protein is CSGIGQETFNELFF.

DNA of the CDR3: TGTGCCACCAGGGCCCGTTTAACCAGTAATCAGCCCCAGCATTTT. Translating it yields CATRARLTSNQPQHF. The V and J genes are TRBV10-3 and TRBJ1-5; possibly TRBD1 for D (5 bases). CDR1 is ENHRY and CDR2 is SYGVKD in the germline V gene. Trimming took 10 bases from V and 4 from J, leaving 20 bases between them. The CDR3 loop spans 15 amino acids.

With respect to this clonotype: Germline is not matched at one junction end, which may reflect a read error. V and J are TRBV11-2 and TRBJ2-7, with 7 bases matching TRBD1. CDR1 is SGHAT and CDR2 is FQNNGV in the germline V gene. CDR3 length equals 14 residues. CDR3 DNA: TGTACCAGCAGCTTAGTCATAGGGGGCTACGAGCACTACTTC. This gives the protein CTSSLVIGGYEHYF.